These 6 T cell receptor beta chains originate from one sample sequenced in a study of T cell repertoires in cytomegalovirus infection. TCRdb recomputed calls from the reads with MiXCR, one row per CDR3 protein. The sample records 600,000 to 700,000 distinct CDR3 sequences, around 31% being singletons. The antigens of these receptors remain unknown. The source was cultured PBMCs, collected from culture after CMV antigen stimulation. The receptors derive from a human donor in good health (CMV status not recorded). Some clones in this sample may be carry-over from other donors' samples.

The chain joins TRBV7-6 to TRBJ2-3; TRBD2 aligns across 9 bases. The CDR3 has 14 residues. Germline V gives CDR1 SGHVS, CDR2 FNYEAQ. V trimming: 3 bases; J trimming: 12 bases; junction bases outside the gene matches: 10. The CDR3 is CASSLSGTSIAQYF. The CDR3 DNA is TGTGCCAGCAGCTTGTCCGGGACTAGCATCGCCCAGTATTTT.

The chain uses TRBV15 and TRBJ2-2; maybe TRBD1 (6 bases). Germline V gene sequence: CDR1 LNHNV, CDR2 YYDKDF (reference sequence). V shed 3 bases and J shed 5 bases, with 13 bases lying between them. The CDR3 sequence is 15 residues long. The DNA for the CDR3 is TGTGCCACCAGCAGGGGACATCAGGGGACCGGGGAGCTGTTTTTT. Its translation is CATSRGHQGTGELFF.

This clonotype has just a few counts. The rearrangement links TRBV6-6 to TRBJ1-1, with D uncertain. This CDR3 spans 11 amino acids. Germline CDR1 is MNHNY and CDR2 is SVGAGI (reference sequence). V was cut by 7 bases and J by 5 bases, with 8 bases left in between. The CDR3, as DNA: TGTGCCAGCACCGAAGGGACTGAAGCTTTCTTT. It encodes CASTEGTEAFF.

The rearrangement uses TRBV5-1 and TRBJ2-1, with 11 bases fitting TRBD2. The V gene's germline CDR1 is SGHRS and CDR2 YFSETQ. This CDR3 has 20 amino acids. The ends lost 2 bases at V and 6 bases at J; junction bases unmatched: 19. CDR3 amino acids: CASSFSRKLAGVDLGNEQFF. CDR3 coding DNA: TGCGCCAGCAGCTTTTCCAGGAAACTAGCGGGAGTCGATTTGGGCAATGAGCAGTTCTTC. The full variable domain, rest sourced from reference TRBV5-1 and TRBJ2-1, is KAGVTQTPRYLIKTRGQQVTLSCSPISGHRSVSWYQQTPGQGLQFLFEYFSETQRNKGNFPGRFSGRQFSNSRSEMNVSTLELGDSALYLCASSFSRKLAGVDLGNEQFFGPGTRLTVL.

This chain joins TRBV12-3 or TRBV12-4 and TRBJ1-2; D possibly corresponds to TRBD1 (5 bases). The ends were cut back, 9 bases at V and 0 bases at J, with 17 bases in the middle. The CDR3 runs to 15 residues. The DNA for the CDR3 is TGTGCCAGTACTAGGACACCTCATACTAACTATGGCTACACCTTC. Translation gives CASTRTPHTNYGYTF.

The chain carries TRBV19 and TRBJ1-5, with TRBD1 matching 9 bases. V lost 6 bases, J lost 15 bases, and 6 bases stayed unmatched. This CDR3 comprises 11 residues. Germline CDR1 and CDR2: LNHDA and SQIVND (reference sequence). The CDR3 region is CASSGGGQGHF. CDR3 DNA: TGTGCCAGTAGCGGAGGGGGACAGGGGCATTTT.